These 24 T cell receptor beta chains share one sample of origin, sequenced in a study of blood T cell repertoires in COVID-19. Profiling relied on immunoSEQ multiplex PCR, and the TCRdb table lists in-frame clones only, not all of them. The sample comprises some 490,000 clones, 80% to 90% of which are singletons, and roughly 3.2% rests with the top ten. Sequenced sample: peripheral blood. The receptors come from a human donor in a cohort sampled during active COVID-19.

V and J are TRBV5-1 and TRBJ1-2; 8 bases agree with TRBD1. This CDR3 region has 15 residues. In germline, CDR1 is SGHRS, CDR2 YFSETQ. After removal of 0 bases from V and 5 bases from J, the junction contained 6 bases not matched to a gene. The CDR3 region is CASSLGRDRLYGYTF. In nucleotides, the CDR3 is TGCGCCAGCAGCTTGGGGCGGGACAGGTTATATGGCTACACCTTC.

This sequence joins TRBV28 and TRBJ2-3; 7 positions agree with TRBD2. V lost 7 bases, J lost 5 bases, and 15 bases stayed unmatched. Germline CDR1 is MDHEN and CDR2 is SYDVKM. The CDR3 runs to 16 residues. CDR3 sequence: CASTPPLGGSGDTQYF. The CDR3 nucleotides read TGTGCCAGCACCCCCCCTCTCGGCGGGAGTGGAGATACGCAGTATTTT.

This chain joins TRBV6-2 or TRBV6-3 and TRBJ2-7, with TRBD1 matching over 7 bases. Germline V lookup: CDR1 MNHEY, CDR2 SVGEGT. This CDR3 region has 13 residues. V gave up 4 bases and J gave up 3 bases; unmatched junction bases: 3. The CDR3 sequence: CASSSGQSYEQYF. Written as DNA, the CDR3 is TGTGCCAGCAGTTCGGGACAGAGCTACGAGCAGTACTTC.

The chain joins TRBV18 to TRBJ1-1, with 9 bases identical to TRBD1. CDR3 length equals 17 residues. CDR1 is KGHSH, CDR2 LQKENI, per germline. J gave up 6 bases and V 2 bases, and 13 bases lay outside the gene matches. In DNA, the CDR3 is TGTGCCAGCTCACCATGGAAACAGGGGGCGCATAGCGCTGAAGCTTTCTTT. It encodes CASSPWKQGAHSAEAFF.

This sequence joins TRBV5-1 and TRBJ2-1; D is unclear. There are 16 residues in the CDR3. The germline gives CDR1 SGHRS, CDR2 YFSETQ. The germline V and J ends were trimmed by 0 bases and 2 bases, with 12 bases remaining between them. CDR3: CASSLAGSHTYNEQFF. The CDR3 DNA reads TGCGCCAGCAGCTTGGCAGGATCTCATACCTACAATGAGCAGTTCTTC. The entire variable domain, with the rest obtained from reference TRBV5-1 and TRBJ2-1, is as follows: KAGVTQTPRYLIKTRGQQVTLSCSPISGHRSVSWYQQTPGQGLQFLFEYFSETQRNKGNFPGRFSGRQFSNSRSEMNVSTLELGDSALYLCASSLAGSHTYNEQFFGPGTRLTVL.

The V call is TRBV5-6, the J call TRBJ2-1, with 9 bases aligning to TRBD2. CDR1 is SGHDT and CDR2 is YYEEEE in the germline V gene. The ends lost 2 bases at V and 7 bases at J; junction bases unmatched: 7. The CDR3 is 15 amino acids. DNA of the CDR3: TGTGCCAGCAGCTTCGGCGGGAGGGCCGGGAATGAGCAGTTCTTC. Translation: CASSFGGRAGNEQFF.

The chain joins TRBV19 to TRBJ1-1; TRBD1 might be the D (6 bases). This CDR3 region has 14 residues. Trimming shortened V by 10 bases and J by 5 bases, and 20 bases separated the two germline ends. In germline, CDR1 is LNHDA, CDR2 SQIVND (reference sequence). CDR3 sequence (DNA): TGTGCCACTAAAGCAGGGGTCCTGGGGACTGAAGCTTTCTTT. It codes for CATKAGVLGTEAFF. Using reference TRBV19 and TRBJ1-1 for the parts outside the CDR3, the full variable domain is DGGITQSPKYLFRKEGQNVTLSCEQNLNHDAMYWYRQDPGQGLRLIYYSQIVNDFQKGDIAEGYSVSREKKESFPLTVTSAQKNPTAFYLCATKAGVLGTEAFFGQGTRLTVV.

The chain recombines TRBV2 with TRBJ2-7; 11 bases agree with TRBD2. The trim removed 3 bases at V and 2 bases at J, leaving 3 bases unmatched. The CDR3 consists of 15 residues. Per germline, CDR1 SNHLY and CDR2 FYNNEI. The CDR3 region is CASSDGTSGTYEQYF. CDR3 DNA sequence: TGTGCCAGCAGTGACGGGACTAGCGGAACCTACGAGCAGTACTTC.

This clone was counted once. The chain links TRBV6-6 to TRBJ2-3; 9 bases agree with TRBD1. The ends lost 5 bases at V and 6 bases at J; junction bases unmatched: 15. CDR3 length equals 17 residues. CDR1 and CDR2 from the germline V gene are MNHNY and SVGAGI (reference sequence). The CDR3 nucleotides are TGTGCCAGCAGTCTCTCTCGGGGACAGGGTACATTCGATACGCAGTATTTT. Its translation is CASSLSRGQGTFDTQYF.

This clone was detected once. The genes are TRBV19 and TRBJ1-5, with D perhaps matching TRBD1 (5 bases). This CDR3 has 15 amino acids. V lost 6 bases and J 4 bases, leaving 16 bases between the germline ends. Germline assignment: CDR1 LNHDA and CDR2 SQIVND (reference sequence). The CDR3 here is CASSLLDRLNQPQHF. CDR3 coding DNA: TGTGCCAGTAGCCTCCTCGACAGACTTAATCAGCCCCAGCATTTT.

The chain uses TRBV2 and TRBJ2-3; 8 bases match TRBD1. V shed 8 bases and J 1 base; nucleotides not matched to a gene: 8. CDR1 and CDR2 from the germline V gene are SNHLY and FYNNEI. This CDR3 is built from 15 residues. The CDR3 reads CASSKGGQGTDTQYF. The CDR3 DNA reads TGTGCCAGCTCCAAAGGGGGACAGGGCACAGATACGCAGTATTTT.

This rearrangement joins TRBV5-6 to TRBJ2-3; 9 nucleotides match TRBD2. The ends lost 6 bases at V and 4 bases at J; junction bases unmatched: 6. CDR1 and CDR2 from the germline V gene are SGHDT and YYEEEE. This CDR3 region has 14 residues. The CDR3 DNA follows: TGTGCCAGCACCGGGGGACTAGCACCAGATACGCAGTATTTT. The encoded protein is CASTGGLAPDTQYF.

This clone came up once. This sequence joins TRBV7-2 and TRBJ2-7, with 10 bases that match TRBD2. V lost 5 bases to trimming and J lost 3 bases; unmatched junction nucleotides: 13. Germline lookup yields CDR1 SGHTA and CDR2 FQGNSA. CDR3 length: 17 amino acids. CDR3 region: CASSRRVIAGGNYEQYF. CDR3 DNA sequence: TGTGCCAGCAGCCGCCGAGTCATAGCGGGAGGCAACTACGAGCAGTACTTC.

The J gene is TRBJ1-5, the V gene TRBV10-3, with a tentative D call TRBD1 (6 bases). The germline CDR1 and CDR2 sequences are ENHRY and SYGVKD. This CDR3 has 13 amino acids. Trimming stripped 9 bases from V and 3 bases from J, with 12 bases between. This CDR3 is CAIRGHHNQPQHF. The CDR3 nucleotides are TGTGCCATAAGGGGACACCACAATCAGCCCCAGCATTTT.

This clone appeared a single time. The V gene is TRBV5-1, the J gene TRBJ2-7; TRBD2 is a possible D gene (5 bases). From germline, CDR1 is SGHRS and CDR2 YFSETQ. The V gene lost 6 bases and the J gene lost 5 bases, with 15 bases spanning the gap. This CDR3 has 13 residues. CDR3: CASKSSTPDEQYF. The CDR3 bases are TGCGCCAGCAAGTCTAGCACTCCGGACGAGCAGTACTTC.

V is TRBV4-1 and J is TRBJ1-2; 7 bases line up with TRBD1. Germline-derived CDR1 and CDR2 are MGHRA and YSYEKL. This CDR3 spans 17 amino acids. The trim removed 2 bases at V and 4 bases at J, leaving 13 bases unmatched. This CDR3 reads CASSQPFGMTGPYGYTF. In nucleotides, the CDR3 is TGCGCCAGCAGCCAACCTTTCGGCATGACAGGGCCCTATGGCTACACCTTC.

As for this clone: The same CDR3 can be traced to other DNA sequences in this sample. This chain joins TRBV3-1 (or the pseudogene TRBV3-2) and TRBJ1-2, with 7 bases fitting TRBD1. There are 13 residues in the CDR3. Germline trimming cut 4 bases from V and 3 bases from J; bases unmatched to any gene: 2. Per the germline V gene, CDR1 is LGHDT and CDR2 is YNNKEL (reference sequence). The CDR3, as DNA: TGTGCCAGCAGCCCCAGGGGGGACTATGGCTACACCTTC. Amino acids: CASSPRGDYGYTF.

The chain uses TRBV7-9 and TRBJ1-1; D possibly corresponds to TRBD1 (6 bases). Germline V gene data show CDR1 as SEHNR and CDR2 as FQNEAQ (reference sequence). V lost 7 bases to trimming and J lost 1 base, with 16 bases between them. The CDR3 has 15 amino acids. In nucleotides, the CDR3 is TGTGCCAGCACCTTGACAGGATCCAAGAACACTGAAGCTTTCTTT. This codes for CASTLTGSKNTEAFF.

The CDR3 nucleotides are TGTGCCAGCACAAGAATCGGGGTGTCAGAGACCCAGTACTTC. It yields the protein CASTRIGVSETQYF. The chain carries TRBV6-5 and TRBJ2-5; weak D call: TRBD2 (5 bases). The germline CDR1 and CDR2 sequences are MNHEY and SVGAGI. V gave up 7 bases and J gave up 4 bases, with 16 bases separating them. There are 14 residues in the CDR3.

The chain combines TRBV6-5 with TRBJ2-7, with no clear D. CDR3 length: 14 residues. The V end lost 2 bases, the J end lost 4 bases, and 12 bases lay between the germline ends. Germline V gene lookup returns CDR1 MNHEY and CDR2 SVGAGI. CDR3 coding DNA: TGTGCCAGCAGTTACAGGAGTCGATCGTACGAGCAGTACTTC. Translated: CASSYRSRSYEQYF.

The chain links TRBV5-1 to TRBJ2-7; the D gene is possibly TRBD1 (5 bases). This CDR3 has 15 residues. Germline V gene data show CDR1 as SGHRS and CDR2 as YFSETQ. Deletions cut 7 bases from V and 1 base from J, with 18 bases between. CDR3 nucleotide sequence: TGCGCCAGCCGGTCCCAGGGTGGAAGTTCCTACGAGCAGTACTTC. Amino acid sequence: CASRSQGGSSYEQYF.

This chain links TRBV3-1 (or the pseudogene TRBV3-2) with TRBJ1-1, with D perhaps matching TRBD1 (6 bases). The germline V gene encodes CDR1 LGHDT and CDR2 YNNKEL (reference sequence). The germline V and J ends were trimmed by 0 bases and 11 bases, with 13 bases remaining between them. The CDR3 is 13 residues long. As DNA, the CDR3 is TGTGCCAGCAGCCAAGACCGACAGGTCCGGGCTTTCTTT. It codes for CASSQDRQVRAFF.

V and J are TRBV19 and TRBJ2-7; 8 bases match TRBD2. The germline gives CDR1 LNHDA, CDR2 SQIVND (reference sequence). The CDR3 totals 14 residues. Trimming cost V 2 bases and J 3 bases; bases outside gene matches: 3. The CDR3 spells CASSITSGVYEQYF. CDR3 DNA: TGTGCCAGTAGTATAACTAGCGGAGTCTACGAGCAGTACTTC.

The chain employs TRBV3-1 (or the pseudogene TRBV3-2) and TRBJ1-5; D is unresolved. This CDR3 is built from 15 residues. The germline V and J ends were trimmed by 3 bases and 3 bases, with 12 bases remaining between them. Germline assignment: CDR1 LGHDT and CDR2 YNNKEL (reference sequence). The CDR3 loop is CASSQTRGANQPQHF. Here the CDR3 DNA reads TGTGCCAGCAGCCAGACCCGGGGTGCCAATCAGCCCCAGCATTTT.